Presented here are 17 T cell receptor beta chains from one specimen sequenced in a study of blood T cells in healthy people across ages. The authors ran a second PCR of 7 to 11 cycles using a sample-barcoded 5' primer and a J-beta primer mix. TCRdb re-derived calls from the 5' RACE reads in MiXCR, one entry per CDR3 protein. The profile shows some 560,000 distinct CDR3 sequences, roughly a quarter of them singletons. Another study also made use of these data, one on T cells of mothers and their children.

The sample was blood. The source of these receptors is a boy aged 2 to 9 in good health.

In this sample, this clonotype turned up a few times. This rearrangement joins TRBV12-3 or TRBV12-4 to TRBJ2-7, with 8 bases fitting TRBD2. Unmatched junction bases numbered 9, after V lost 3 bases and J lost 2 bases. The CDR3 spans 16 residues. Here the CDR3 DNA reads TGTGCCAGCAGTTTTGATGGAATAGCGGGGCCCTACGAGCAGTACTTC. Translation: CASSFDGIAGPYEQYF.

A few counts support this clonotype. The chain uses TRBV27 and TRBJ2-1; 8 nucleotides line up with TRBD2. Germline lookup yields CDR1 MNHEY and CDR2 SMNVEV (reference sequence). Trimming took 6 bases from V and 8 from J; bases not matched to a gene: 18. The CDR3 has 17 residues. The CDR3 sequence: CASRDPGGRAGDDEQFF. The CDR3 nucleotides are TGTGCCAGCAGAGACCCTGGGGGGAGAGCGGGAGATGATGAGCAGTTCTTC.

There are a few counts of this clonotype. The rearrangement uses TRBV3-1 and TRBJ2-4; D is unresolved. CDR3 length: 15 residues. Germline assignment: CDR1 LGHDT and CDR2 YNNKEL (reference sequence). Trimming cost V 2 bases and J 3 bases, with 11 bases left between them. The CDR3 region is CASSQTLLGKNIQYF. DNA for the CDR3: TGTGCCAGCAGCCAAACTCTACTCGGCAAAAACATTCAGTACTTC.

The chain combines TRBV19 with TRBJ2-1, with D perhaps TRBD2 (5 bases). The CDR3 extends over 14 amino acids. The germline gives CDR1 LNHDA, CDR2 SQIVND (reference sequence). V was pared by 5 bases and J by 15 bases, with 23 bases between. DNA of the CDR3: TGTGCCAGTAGTGCGGCCTACCCACGGGGTAGAACGTTCTTC. This codes for CASSAAYPRGRTFF.

V is TRBV2 and J is TRBJ2-7, with D perhaps given as TRBD1 or TRBD2 (5 bases each). The CDR3 length is 14 residues. CDR1 SNHLY and CDR2 FYNNEI come from the germline V gene. Trimming shortened V by 5 bases and J by 6 bases, and 17 bases separated the two germline ends. Here the CDR3 DNA reads TGTGCCAGCAGTTTCCAGGGAGAAGGACTCGAGCAGTACTTC. Protein product: CASSFQGEGLEQYF. Filled out from reference TRBV2 and TRBJ2-7, the complete variable domain reads EPEVTQTPSHQVTQMGQEVILRCVPISNHLYFYWYRQILGQKVEFLVSFYNNEISEKSEIFDDQFSVERPDGSNFTLKIRSTKLEDSAMYFCASSFQGEGLEQYFGPGTRLTVT.

Only one count was recorded for this clonotype. V usage is TRBV2 and J usage is TRBJ2-7, with TRBD2 identical over 12 bases. The length of the CDR3 is 18 residues. Germline V CDR1 and CDR2: SNHLY, FYNNEI. Trimming cost V 5 bases and J 1 base; bases outside gene matches: 12. The CDR3 reads CASSRGGTSGRLSYEQYF. CDR3 DNA: TGTGCCAGCAGTAGGGGGGGAACTAGCGGGAGGCTTTCCTACGAGCAGTACTTC.

This clonotype was seen a few times. This chain uses TRBV5-1 with TRBJ2-3; 9 nucleotides agree with TRBD1. There are 16 residues in the CDR3. The germline V gene encodes CDR1 SGHRS and CDR2 YFSETQ. The V gene end was trimmed by 3 bases and the J gene end by 0 bases; junction bases not matched to a gene: 5. The CDR3 loop reads CASSSTGGISTDTQYF. CDR3 nucleotides: TGCGCCAGCAGCTCGACAGGGGGAATAAGCACAGATACGCAGTATTTT.

This clonotype showed up just a few times. The chain carries TRBV11-2 and TRBJ2-7; tentative D call: TRBD1 (7 bases). There are 14 residues in the CDR3. Germline CDR1 and CDR2: SGHAT and FQNNGV. V lost 7 bases and J 3 bases, leaving 16 bases between the germline ends. Here the CDR3 reads CASTLQGGFYEQYF. In DNA, the CDR3 is TGTGCCAGCACACTTCAGGGGGGTTTCTACGAGCAGTACTTC. The full variable domain, its missing parts supplied by reference TRBV11-2 and TRBJ2-7, is EAGVAQSPRYKIIEKRQSVAFWCNPISGHATLYWYQQILGQGPKLLIQFQNNGVVDDSQLPKDRFSAERLKGVDSTLKIQPAKLEDSAVYLCASTLQGGFYEQYFGPGTRLTVT.

The chain carries TRBV15 and TRBJ2-5, with D perhaps TRBD2 (6 bases). CDR3 length: 14 residues. Germline assignment: CDR1 LNHNV and CDR2 YYDKDF (reference sequence). The ends were cut back, 3 bases at V and 8 bases at J, with 16 bases in the middle. CDR3 in amino acids: CATSSSGLLETQYF. CDR3 DNA: TGTGCCACCAGCAGCTCGGGACTGCTCGAAACCCAGTACTTC.

As DNA, the CDR3 is TGTGCCAGCAGCCTGTCCGGGACAGCGAGGACCAAGAACACTGAAGCTTTCTTT. Amino acid sequence: CASSLSGTARTKNTEAFF. V and J are TRBV5-5 and TRBJ1-1; 7 positions match TRBD1. CDR3 size: 18 residues. J was trimmed by 1 base and V by 4 bases; bases with no gene match: 16. The germline CDR1 and CDR2 sequences are SGHKS and YYEKEE (reference sequence). Based on the CDR3 plus reference TRBV5-5 and TRBJ1-1, the full variable domain is DAGVTQSPTHLIKTRGQQVTLRCSPISGHKSVSWYQQVLGQGPQFIFQYYEKEERGRGNFPDRFSARQFPNYSSELNVNALLLGDSALYLCASSLSGTARTKNTEAFFGQGTRLTVV.

The V and J genes are TRBV10-3 and TRBJ2-7, with 11 nucleotides matching TRBD2. Trimming took 6 bases from V and 3 from J; bases not matched to a gene: 13. This CDR3 has 17 residues. Germline assignment: CDR1 ENHRY and CDR2 SYGVKD. The CDR3 region is CAIRGTSGMDLYYEQYF. CDR3 nucleotides: TGTGCCATCAGAGGGACTAGCGGTATGGACTTGTACTACGAGCAGTACTTC.

This clonotype has more than one count but fewer than ten. The rearrangement joins TRBV18 to TRBJ1-6, with D hard to call. V was trimmed by 2 bases and J by 0 bases, leaving 11 bases between them. There are 17 residues in the CDR3. Germline assignment: CDR1 KGHSH and CDR2 LQKENI. CDR3 nucleotide sequence: TGTGCCAGCTCACCAGAAGAGTGGAGCTCCTATAATTCACCCCTCCACTTT. Amino acid sequence: CASSPEEWSSYNSPLHF.

This clonotype was observed a handful of times. V usage is TRBV15 and J usage is TRBJ2-6, with a tentative D call TRBD1 (5 bases). Per germline, CDR1 LNHNV and CDR2 YYDKDF (reference sequence). The CDR3 is 16 amino acids. Deletions cut 1 base from V and 0 bases from J, with 7 bases between. This chain's CDR3 is CATSRGGHSGANVLTF. The DNA of the CDR3 is TGTGCCACCAGCAGAGGGGGCCACTCTGGGGCCAACGTCCTGACTTTC.

In its sample, this clonotype was seen a few times. This chain joins TRBV6-2 or TRBV6-3 and TRBJ2-7; the D is unclear. CDR3 length: 14 residues. Germline V gene sequence: CDR1 MNHEY, CDR2 SVGEGT. Between the trimmed V and J ends, which lost 4 bases and 3 bases, there was a span of 13 bases. The CDR3 sequence: CASSSLLQRYEQYF. The CDR3, as DNA: TGTGCCAGCAGTTCCCTTTTACAGCGCTACGAGCAGTACTTC.

This clonotype was seen a handful of times. The genes are TRBV27 and TRBJ2-2; D is ambiguous. With 5 bases removed from V and 6 bases from J, the gap between germline ends came to 10 bases. In germline, CDR1 is MNHEY, CDR2 SMNVEV (reference sequence). CDR3 length equals 13 residues. CDR3 sequence: CASSPPLSGELFF. CDR3 DNA sequence: TGTGCCAGCAGTCCCCCGTTGTCCGGGGAGCTGTTTTTT.

In this sample, this clonotype turned up a few times. The CDR3 region has the DNA TGTGCCAGCAGTTATTCCGGACTAGCGGGCCGAGTGGCAGATACGCAGTATTTT. Amino acid sequence: CASSYSGLAGRVADTQYF. This chain connects TRBV6-5 to TRBJ2-3, with 11 positions matching TRBD2. CDR1 is MNHEY and CDR2 is SVGAGI in the germline V gene. Trimming at V came to 3 bases and at J to 4 bases, leaving 12 bases not matched to a gene. The CDR3 has 18 residues.

V is TRBV6-6 and J is TRBJ2-7; D remains ambiguous. Germline loops: CDR1 MNHNY, CDR2 SVGAGI (reference sequence). This CDR3 region has 12 residues. V shed 8 bases and J shed 2 bases, with 10 bases lying between them. The CDR3, as DNA: TGTGCCAGCGGACCATGGCCCTACGAGCAGTACTTC. Translating gives CASGPWPYEQYF.